Listed below are T cell receptor beta chains from one sample, sequenced in a study of blood T cell repertoires in COVID-19. Profiled with immunoSEQ multiplex PCR; TCRdb holds only in-frame clones, not every one. The data contain some 50,000 clones, approximately 83% of them singletons. Sequences were obtained from peripheral blood. Every receptor here comes from a man in his 70s with acute or convalescent COVID-19. Both conserved end residues are part of each CDR3.

CDR3aa: CASNTGETGELFF
v_gene: TRBV5-1
j_gene: TRBJ2-2

CDR3aa: CASSPSLGWNEQFF
v_gene: TRBV7-2
j_gene: TRBJ2-1

CDR3aa: CASSLRGTETYEQYF
v_gene: TRBV6-6
j_gene: TRBJ2-7

CDR3aa: CASSLGEGYHEQYF
v_gene: TRBV11-3
j_gene: TRBJ2-7

CDR3aa: CASSVGLSYNEQFF
v_gene: TRBV9
j_gene: TRBJ2-1

CDR3aa: CASSLLRGHEQYF
v_gene: TRBV3-1/TRBV3-2
j_gene: TRBJ2-7

CDR3aa: CASSLNVAGGNEQFF
v_gene: TRBV7-8
j_gene: TRBJ2-1

CDR3aa: CAWSTESLNQPQHF
v_gene: TRBV30
j_gene: TRBJ1-5

CDR3aa: CASSQMNYGYTF
v_gene: TRBV12-3/TRBV12-4
j_gene: TRBJ1-2

CDR3aa: CASSEVLGQYGYTF
v_gene: TRBV10-1
j_gene: TRBJ1-2

CDR3aa: CASSPRTDLNYGYTF
v_gene: TRBV6-2/TRBV6-3
j_gene: TRBJ1-2

CDR3aa: CATSDAASGGAYNEQFF
v_gene: TRBV24-1
j_gene: TRBJ2-1

CDR3aa: CASSPSGTGWDGYTF
v_gene: TRBV5-1
j_gene: TRBJ1-2

CDR3aa: CASSLPGATDTQYF
v_gene: TRBV18
j_gene: TRBJ2-3

CDR3aa: CASTSRGTGNQPQHF
v_gene: TRBV28
j_gene: TRBJ1-5

CDR3aa: CASAAGTGGSGYNEQFF
v_gene: TRBV9
j_gene: TRBJ2-1

CDR3aa: CASSLWGAASGEQYF
v_gene: TRBV5-1
j_gene: TRBJ2-7

CDR3aa: CASSQSGTGPFGYTF
v_gene: TRBV3-1/TRBV3-2
j_gene: TRBJ1-2

CDR3aa: CAISVAAAPDRDTEAFF
v_gene: TRBV10-3
j_gene: TRBJ1-1

CDR3aa: CASSSAGRVGNTIYF
v_gene: TRBV21-1
j_gene: TRBJ1-3

CDR3aa: CASSLPRGEEKLFF
v_gene: TRBV28
j_gene: TRBJ1-4

CDR3aa: CASSVDPSGNSGELFF
v_gene: TRBV9
j_gene: TRBJ2-2

CDR3aa: CASSLVVGAYNEQFF
v_gene: TRBV11-2
j_gene: TRBJ2-1

CDR3aa: CASSQFNGAATNEKLFF
v_gene: TRBV4-2
j_gene: TRBJ1-4

CDR3aa: CASSGSGTVATNEKLFF
v_gene: TRBV6-1
j_gene: TRBJ1-4

CDR3aa: CASSRESTQSPGNTIYF
v_gene: TRBV14
j_gene: TRBJ1-3

CDR3aa: CASSRIPGQRTDTQYF
v_gene: TRBV27
j_gene: TRBJ2-3

CDR3aa: CASEVGGEPTTQYF
v_gene: TRBV2
j_gene: TRBJ2-3

CDR3aa: CASSVPGSSGNTIYF
v_gene: TRBV10-2
j_gene: TRBJ1-3

CDR3aa: CASSSGQNSNQPQHF
v_gene: TRBV5-8
j_gene: TRBJ1-5

CDR3aa: CASSLGTGVGYTF
v_gene: TRBV5-1
j_gene: TRBJ1-2

CDR3aa: CASSLDRVGGYTF
v_gene: TRBV11-2
j_gene: TRBJ1-2

CDR3aa: CASSLGTGPGPLHF
v_gene: TRBV27
j_gene: TRBJ1-6